The 11 T cell receptor beta chains presented below share a single source sample, sequenced in a study of CD8+ T cells in alopecia areata. RNA extraction was followed by reverse transcription into cDNA, which acted as the sequencing template. Data came from immunoSEQ multiplex PCR; TCRdb stores just in-frame clones and leaves some out. The table has about 200,000 clones, about three fifths seen once. Treatment in this sample: oral pan-JAK inhibitor, 5-10 mg twice daily. The source was CD4+ T cells sorted from blood, collected at week 49, from a patient treated with tofacitinib. Receptors originate from a human donor with alopecia areata.

The chain is built from TRBV30 and TRBJ2-1; D uncertain. CDR3 length equals 14 residues. The V end lost 7 bases, the J end lost 1 base, and 14 bases lay between the germline ends. In germline, CDR1 is GTSNPN, CDR2 SVGIG (reference sequence). In DNA form, the CDR3 reads TGTGCCTACACCCCGCTGGCTTCCTACAATGAGCAGTTCTTC. It translates to CAYTPLASYNEQFF.

V is TRBV5-4 and J is TRBJ2-3, with 8 bases lining up with TRBD2. The CDR3 is 15 residues long. The germline gives CDR1 SGHNT, CDR2 YYREEE (reference sequence). The ends lost 3 bases at V and 11 bases at J; junction bases unmatched: 14. CDR3: CASSSGLVAANLQYF. The CDR3 DNA reads TGTGCCAGCAGCTCGGGACTAGTAGCGGCGAATTTGCAGTATTTT. Filled out from reference TRBV5-4 and TRBJ2-3, the complete variable domain reads ETGVTQSPTHLIKTRGQQVTLRCSSQSGHNTVSWYQQALGQGPQFIFQYYREEENGRGNFPPRFSGLQFPNYSSELNVNALELDDSALYLCASSSGLVAANLQYFGPGTRLTVL.

There are a few counts of this clone. The V gene is TRBV29-1, the J gene TRBJ2-1; D perhaps matches TRBD1 (5 bases). CDR1 and CDR2 from the germline V gene are SQVTM and ANQGSEA. Trimming took 5 bases from V and 5 from J, leaving 10 bases between them. The CDR3 extends over 12 amino acids. The CDR3 spells CSVRRTNNEQFF. In DNA form, the CDR3 reads TGCAGCGTTAGACGGACAAACAATGAGCAGTTCTTC.

The CDR3 here is CAWSANMNTEAFF. The DNA for the CDR3 is TGTGCCTGGAGTGCAAATATGAACACTGAAGCTTTCTTT. V usage is TRBV30 and J usage is TRBJ1-1; D ambiguous. With 1 base removed from V and 0 bases from J, the gap between germline ends came to 6 bases. There are 13 residues in the CDR3. Germline V gene data show CDR1 as GTSNPN and CDR2 as SVGIG (reference sequence).

The J gene is TRBJ1-2, the V gene TRBV30; D gene ambiguous. CDR3 length: 11 residues. In germline, CDR1 is GTSNPN, CDR2 SVGIG (reference sequence). The CDR3: CVSIAPYGYTF. CDR3 in DNA: TGTGTAAGCATCGCACCCTATGGCTACACCTTC.

This clone was found once. The genes are TRBV2 and TRBJ1-5, with D hard to call. V lost 3 bases and J lost 2, with 11 bases in between. Germline-derived CDR1 and CDR2 are SNHLY and FYNNEI. This CDR3 is built from 15 residues. CDR3: CASSDRRGGNQPQHF. CDR3 in DNA: TGTGCCAGCAGTGATAGGCGAGGTGGCAATCAGCCCCAGCATTTT.

This clone showed up just a few times. The chain carries TRBV19 and TRBJ1-4; no clear D gene. The V end lost 5 bases, the J end lost 7 bases, and 14 bases lay between the germline ends. Germline V gene sequence: CDR1 LNHDA, CDR2 SQIVND (reference sequence). The CDR3 runs to 14 residues. CDR3 loop: CASSLWTSPEKLFF. The CDR3 DNA sequence: TGTGCCAGTAGTCTCTGGACCTCACCTGAAAAACTGTTTTTT.

This chain connects TRBV9 to TRBJ2-3; 12 bases are a match to TRBD2. The CDR3 runs to 16 residues. From germline, CDR1 is SGDLS and CDR2 YYNGEE. With 0 bases clipped from V and 2 bases from J, the junction kept 1 base outside the gene matches. The CDR3 DNA follows: TGTGCCAGCAGCGTAGGACTAGCGGGGGCCACAGATACGCAGTATTTT. It translates to CASSVGLAGATDTQYF. The variable domain in full, with the rest retrieved from reference TRBV9 and TRBJ2-3, is DSGVTQTPKHLITATGQRVTLRCSPRSGDLSVYWYQQSLDQGLQFLIQYYNGEERAKGNILERFSAQQFPDLHSELNLSSLELGDSALYFCASSVGLAGATDTQYFGPGTRLTVL.

This clone was seen a single time. J is TRBJ2-7 and V is TRBV10-3; 12 bases agree with TRBD2. The CDR3 runs to 13 residues. The ends lost 10 bases at V and 3 bases at J; junction bases unmatched: 4. Germline CDR1 and CDR2: ENHRY and SYGVKD. The CDR3 sequence is CATWTSGDYEQYF. The CDR3 coding sequence is TGTGCCACTTGGACTAGCGGGGACTACGAGCAGTACTTC.

This clone appeared once. The gene calls are TRBV30 and TRBJ1-4; 9 bases line up with TRBD1. Looked up from germline, CDR1 is GTSNPN and CDR2 is SVGIG (reference sequence). V shed 4 bases and J 5 bases; nucleotides not matched to a gene: 2. The CDR3 is 13 residues long. The CDR3 coding sequence is TGTGCCTGGACGGGACAGGGAAATGAAAAACTGTTTTTT. As protein: CAWTGQGNEKLFF.

V is TRBV30 and J is TRBJ1-6; D not resolved. The CDR3 covers 12 residues. The V gene lost 6 bases and the J gene lost 8 bases, with 11 bases spanning the gap. Germline V gene data show CDR1 as GTSNPN and CDR2 as SVGIG (reference sequence). The DNA of the CDR3 is TGTGCCTGCAATATGTTAGATTCACCCCTCCACTTT. It codes for CACNMLDSPLHF.